The clone carrying this TCR beta chain was counted many times. Its target is unknown. This sample is part of a study of T-cell reconstitution after alpha-beta-depleted transplantation in children. Germline V gene sequence: CDR1 SGHVT, CDR2 SQSDAQ. CDR3 length: 15 residues. The ends were cut back, 5 bases at V and 2 bases at J, with 13 bases in the middle. Study-wide results and caveats: After one year, T-cell counts and TCRbeta diversity mostly came from new T cells. Roughly two months post-transplant, alpha-beta T cells reportedly originated from several hundred graft clones that had expanded.

Unique molecular identifiers were incorporated into the prepared TCRbeta library. Using its own MiXCR run on the PCR reads, TCRdb lists one record per CDR3 protein. The data hold fewer than 750,000 distinct CDR3 sequences, with 20% to 25% observed a single time. The chain links TRBV7-4 to TRBJ2-1; no definite D call. The sequence came from a boy in the first two years of life who had a stem cell transplant for acute myeloid leukemia, so the T cells may come from the graft donor. The source material was PBMCs, mostly from graft donor cells, sampled 360 days after TCRalphabeta/CD19-depleted stem cell transplant. CDR3 region: CASSRLVAPYNEQFF. CDR3 DNA: TGTGCCAGCAGCCGACTGGTAGCCCCCTACAATGAGCAGTTCTTC.